The TCR beta chain described here comes from a study of PD-1 blockade in classical Hodgkin lymphoma. There are a few counts of this clone. Every patient was affected by relapse after autologous stem cell transplantation, while exposure to brentuximab vedotin was not uniform. Generated by immunoSEQ multiplex PCR, the TCRdb table keeps only in-frame clones and is missing some. The table lists about 58,000 clones, more than 75% of them singletons. Per the germline V gene, CDR1 is SGHTA and CDR2 is FQGTGA. V was shortened by 5 bases and J by 6 bases, with 17 bases between the two germline ends. This CDR3 region has 15 residues.

The TCR was taken from a human donor with classical Hodgkin lymphoma. The V and J genes are TRBV7-3 and TRBJ2-1; a weak D match, TRBD2 (7 bases). Sequencing was performed on peripheral blood mononuclear cells (PBMCs), taken before the second cycle of nivolumab. In DNA form, the CDR3 reads TGTGCCAGCAGCCCACGGGACGGGGGGCGCAATGAGCAGTTCTTC. It codes for CASSPRDGGRNEQFF.